These 6 T cell receptor beta chains share one sample of origin, sequenced in a study of lymphopenia after photon versus proton radiotherapy. The repertoire was sequenced with immunoSEQ multiplex PCR; TCRdb's copy has only in-frame clones and lacks some. There are about 160,000 clones in the sample; roughly nine tenths occur only once, and around 5.1% lies in the top ten. The sequencing used peripheral blood, collected from a patient treated with photon-based radiotherapy. The receptor set was obtained from a man aged 50 or older with gastric cancer.

The V and J genes are TRBV11-2 and TRBJ2-7; 8 bases match TRBD2. CDR3 length: 15 amino acids. The germline gives CDR1 SGHAT, CDR2 FQNNGV. With V trimmed by 1 base and J by 6 bases, 8 bases remained unmatched. CDR3 in amino acids: CASSLVGTRISEQYF. CDR3 nucleotide sequence: TGTGCCAGCAGCTTAGTAGGGACTAGAATTAGCGAGCAGTACTTC.

The V call is TRBV2, the J call TRBJ2-7; tentative D call: TRBD2 (6 bases). CDR3 size: 15 residues. Trimming left V 1 base short and J 0 bases short, with 10 bases between. Germline V gene sequence: CDR1 SNHLY, CDR2 FYNNEI. DNA for the CDR3: TGTGCCAGCAGTGAAGGGGGGGACCGCTCCTACGAGCAGTACTTC. Translating it yields CASSEGGDRSYEQYF.

The rearrangement uses TRBV19 and TRBJ2-7; 13 bases match TRBD2. Germline CDR1 LNHDA, CDR2 SQIVND (reference sequence). The CDR3 consists of 15 residues. J was trimmed by 6 bases and V by 7 bases; bases with no gene match: 9. CDR3 residues: CASKSRTSGSPEQYF. CDR3 nucleotide sequence: TGTGCCAGTAAAAGTAGGACTAGCGGGAGCCCCGAGCAGTACTTC.

The J gene is TRBJ1-1, the V gene TRBV9, with D perhaps matching TRBD1 (6 bases). The CDR3 has 14 residues. From germline, CDR1 is SGDLS and CDR2 YYNGEE. V lost 3 bases and J 3 bases, leaving 12 bases between the germline ends. The CDR3 region is CASSAGQSYTEAFF. Written as DNA, the CDR3 is TGTGCCAGCAGCGCCGGACAGTCCTACACTGAAGCTTTCTTT.

The rearrangement uses TRBV19 and TRBJ2-1; TRBD1 agrees at 8 bases. Germline CDR1 is LNHDA and CDR2 is SQIVND (reference sequence). V gave up 5 bases and J gave up 3 bases; unmatched junction bases: 3. The CDR3 loop spans 14 amino acids. CDR3 coding DNA: TGTGCCAGTAGTCGGACAGGGCTCTACAATGAGCAGTTCTTC. Its protein is CASSRTGLYNEQFF.

The CDR3 here is CASSLPGLAGAGELFF. The CDR3 nucleotides read TGTGCCAGCAGCTTACCCGGACTAGCGGGAGCCGGGGAGCTGTTTTTT. The chain uses TRBV11-3 and TRBJ2-2, with 13 bases identical to TRBD2. The V gene end was trimmed by 2 bases and the J gene end by 6 bases; junction bases not matched to a gene: 3. Germline V CDR1 and CDR2: SGHNT, YENEEA. The CDR3 covers 16 residues. Based on the CDR3 plus reference TRBV11-3 and TRBJ2-2, the full variable domain is EAGVVQSPRYKIIEKKQPVAFWCNPISGHNTLYWYLQNLGQGPELLIRYENEEAVDDSQLPKDRFSAERLKGVDSTLKIQPAELGDSAVYLCASSLPGLAGAGELFFGEGSRLTVL.